A selection of T cell receptor beta chains follows, all from one sample in a study of blood T cell repertoires in COVID-19. The table came from immunoSEQ multiplex PCR; TCRdb's copy has only in-frame clones and leaves some out. Among more than 150,000 clones listed, approximately 80% were seen once. The sample comprised peripheral blood. The origin of the receptors is a man aged 60-69 years with acute or convalescent COVID-19. Both conserved end residues are part of each CDR3. The D gene is left open where the match is weak. The listing skips clone size in some rows; elsewhere it reads once, few, many or a size class.

TRBV19	TRBJ2-7	few	NA	CASSISRQPREQYF	TGTGCCAGTAGTATATCGCGACAGCCTCGCGAGCAGTACTTC
TRBV28	TRBJ1-5	NA	TRBD1	CASSTRQGADNQPQHF	TGTGCCAGCAGCACTCGACAGGGGGCGGACAATCAGCCCCAGCATTTT
TRBV7-2	TRBJ1-2	NA	NA	CASSLFGGSDGYTF	TGTGCCAGCAGCTTGTTTGGAGGGTCGGATGGCTACACCTTC
TRBV19	TRBJ1-5	once	TRBD1	CASSMEDRASRSNQPQHF	TGTGCCAGTAGTATGGAGGACAGGGCGTCCCGATCCAATCAGCCCCAGCATTTT
TRBV4-3	TRBJ2-3	NA	NA	CASSQGVTGTLGIADTQYF	TGCGCCAGCAGCCAAGGGGTGACAGGGACTTTGGGCATTGCAGATACGCAGTATTTT
TRBV9	TRBJ1-6	NA	TRBD1	CASSVEGQRSPLHF	TGTGCCAGCAGCGTAGAGGGACAGCGGTCACCCCTCCACTTT
TRBV27	TRBJ1-1	NA	NA	CASTRNDRPDTEAFF	TGTGCCAGCACTCGCAACGACAGGCCGGACACTGAAGCTTTCTTT
TRBV28	TRBJ2-7	NA	TRBD2	CASSRRLAGGSYEQYF	TGTGCCAGCAGCCGACGACTAGCGGGAGGGTCCTACGAGCAGTACTTC
TRBV5-6	TRBJ1-3	few	TRBD1	CASRSQGGRGNTIYF	TGTGCCAGCAGATCTCAGGGGGGTCGTGGAAACACCATATATTTT
TRBV7-9	TRBJ1-2	NA	NA	CASSTGNYGYTF	TGTGCCAGCAGCACAGGAAACTATGGCTACACCTTC
TRBV7-2	TRBJ2-3	NA	NA	CASSLARTSTDTQYF	TGTGCCAGCAGCTTAGCCCGGACTAGCACAGATACGCAGTATTTT
TRBV29-1	TRBJ1-2	NA	NA	CSVGTEYGYTF	TGCAGCGTCGGGACTGAGTATGGCTACACCTTC